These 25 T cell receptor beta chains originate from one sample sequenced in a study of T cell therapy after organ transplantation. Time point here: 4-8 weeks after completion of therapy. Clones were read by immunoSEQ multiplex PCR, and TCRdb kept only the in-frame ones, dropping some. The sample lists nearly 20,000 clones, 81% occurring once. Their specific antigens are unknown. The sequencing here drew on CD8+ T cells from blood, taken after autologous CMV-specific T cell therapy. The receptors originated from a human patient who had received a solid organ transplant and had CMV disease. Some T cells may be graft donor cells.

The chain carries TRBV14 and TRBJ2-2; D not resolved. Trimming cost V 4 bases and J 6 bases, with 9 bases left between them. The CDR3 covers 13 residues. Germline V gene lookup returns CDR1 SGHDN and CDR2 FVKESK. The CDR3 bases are TGTGCCAGCAGCCCGACCTTCTCCGGGGAGCTGTTTTTT. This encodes CASSPTFSGELFF.

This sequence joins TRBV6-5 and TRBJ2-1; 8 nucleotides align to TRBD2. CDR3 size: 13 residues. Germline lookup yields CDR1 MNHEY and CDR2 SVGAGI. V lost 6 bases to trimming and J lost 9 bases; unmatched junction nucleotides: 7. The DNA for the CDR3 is TGTGCCAGCAGCCGGGGGGGCCTTGTTGAGCAGTTCTTC. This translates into CASSRGGLVEQFF.

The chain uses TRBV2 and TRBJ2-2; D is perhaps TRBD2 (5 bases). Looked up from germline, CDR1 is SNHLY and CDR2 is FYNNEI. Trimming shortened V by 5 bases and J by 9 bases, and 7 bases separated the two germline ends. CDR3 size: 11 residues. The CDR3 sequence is CASSPGRELFF. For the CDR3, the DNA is TGTGCCAGCAGTCCGGGAAGGGAGCTGTTTTTT.

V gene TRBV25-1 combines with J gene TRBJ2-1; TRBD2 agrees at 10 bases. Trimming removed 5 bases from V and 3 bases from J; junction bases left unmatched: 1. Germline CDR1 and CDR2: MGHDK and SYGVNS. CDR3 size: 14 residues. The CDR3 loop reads CASSLAGDYNEQFF. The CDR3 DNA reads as TGTGCCAGCAGTCTAGCGGGAGACTACAATGAGCAGTTCTTC.

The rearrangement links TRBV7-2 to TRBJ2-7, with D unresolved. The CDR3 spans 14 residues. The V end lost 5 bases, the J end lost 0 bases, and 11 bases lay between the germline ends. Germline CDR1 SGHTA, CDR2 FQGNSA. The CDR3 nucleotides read TGTGCCAGCAGCCCCTATGGCGGCTCCTACGAGCAGTACTTC. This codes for CASSPYGGSYEQYF.

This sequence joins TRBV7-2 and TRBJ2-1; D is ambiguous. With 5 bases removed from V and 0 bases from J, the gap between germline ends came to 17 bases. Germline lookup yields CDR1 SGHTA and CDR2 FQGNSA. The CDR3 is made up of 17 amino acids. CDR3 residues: CASSPRGASSSYNEQFF. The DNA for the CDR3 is TGTGCCAGCAGCCCCCGAGGAGCGTCGAGCTCCTACAATGAGCAGTTCTTC.

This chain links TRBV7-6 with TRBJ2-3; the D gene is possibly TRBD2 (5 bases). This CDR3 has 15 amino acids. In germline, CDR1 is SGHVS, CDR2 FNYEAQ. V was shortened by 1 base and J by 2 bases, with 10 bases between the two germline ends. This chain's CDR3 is CASSLVARATDTQYF. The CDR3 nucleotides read TGTGCCAGCAGCTTAGTCGCGCGGGCCACAGATACGCAGTATTTT.

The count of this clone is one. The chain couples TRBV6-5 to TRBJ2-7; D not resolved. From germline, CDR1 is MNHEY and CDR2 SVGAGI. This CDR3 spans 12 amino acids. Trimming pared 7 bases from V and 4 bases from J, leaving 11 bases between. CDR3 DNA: TGTGCCAGCACCCAAGGGTGGTACGAGCAGTACTTC. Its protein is CASTQGWYEQYF.

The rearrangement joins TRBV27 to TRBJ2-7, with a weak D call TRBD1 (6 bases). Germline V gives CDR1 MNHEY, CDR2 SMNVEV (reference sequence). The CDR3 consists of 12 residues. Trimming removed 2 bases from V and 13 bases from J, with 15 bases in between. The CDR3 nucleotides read TGTGCCAGCAGTTTACTCGGACAGCCGGCTTACTTC. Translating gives CASSLLGQPAYF.

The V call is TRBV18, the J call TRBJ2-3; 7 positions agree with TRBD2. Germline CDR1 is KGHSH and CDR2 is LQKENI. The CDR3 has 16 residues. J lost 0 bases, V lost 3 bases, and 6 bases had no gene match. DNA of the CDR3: TGTGCCAGCTCACCGGTTCGGGGGGAAAGCACAGATACGCAGTATTTT. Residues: CASSPVRGESTDTQYF.

CDR3 sequence: CASSVERTAITGELFF. The CDR3 DNA is TGTGCCAGCAGCGTAGAAAGGACAGCCATCACCGGGGAGCTGTTTTTT. The chain uses TRBV9 and TRBJ2-2; D might be TRBD1 (6 bases). The V and J ends lost 0 bases and 4 bases respectively, with 13 bases between them. This CDR3 has 16 residues. Germline CDR1 reads SGDLS; CDR2 reads YYNGEE.

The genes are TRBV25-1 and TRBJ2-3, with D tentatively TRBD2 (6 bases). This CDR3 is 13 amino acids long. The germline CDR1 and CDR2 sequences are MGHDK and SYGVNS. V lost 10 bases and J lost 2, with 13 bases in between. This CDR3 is CATTGVNTDTQYF. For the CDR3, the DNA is TGTGCCACCACGGGGGTTAACACAGATACGCAGTATTTT.

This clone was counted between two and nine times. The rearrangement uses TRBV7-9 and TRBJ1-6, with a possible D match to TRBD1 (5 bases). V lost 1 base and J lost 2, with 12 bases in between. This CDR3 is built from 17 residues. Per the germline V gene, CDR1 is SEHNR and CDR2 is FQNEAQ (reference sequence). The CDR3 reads CASSLEAGTAYNSPLHF. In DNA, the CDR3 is TGTGCCAGCAGCTTAGAAGCAGGGACCGCCTATAATTCACCCCTCCACTTT. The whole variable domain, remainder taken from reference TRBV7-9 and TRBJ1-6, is DTGVSQNPRHKITKRGQNVTFRCDPISEHNRLYWYRQTLGQGPEFLTYFQNEAQLEKSRLLSDRFSAERPKGSFSTLEIQRTEQGDSAMYLCASSLEAGTAYNSPLHFGNGTRLTVT.

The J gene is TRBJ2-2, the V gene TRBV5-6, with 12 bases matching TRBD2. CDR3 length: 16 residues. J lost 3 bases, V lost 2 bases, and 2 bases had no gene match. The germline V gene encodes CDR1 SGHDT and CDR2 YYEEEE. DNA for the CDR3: TGTGCCAGCAGCTTTCGACTAGCGGGGGACACCGGGGAGCTGTTTTTT. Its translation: CASSFRLAGDTGELFF.

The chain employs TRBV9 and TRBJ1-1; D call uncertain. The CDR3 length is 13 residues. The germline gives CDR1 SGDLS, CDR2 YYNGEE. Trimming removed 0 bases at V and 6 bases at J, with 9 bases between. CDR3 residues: CASSVDSLAEAFF. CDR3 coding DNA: TGTGCCAGCAGCGTAGATAGCCTCGCTGAAGCTTTCTTT.

The CDR3 DNA follows: TGTGCCAGCAGTTTCGGGACGATGACCTACGAGCAGTACTTC. Translation: CASSFGTMTYEQYF. This chain uses TRBV6-5 with TRBJ2-7; D may match TRBD1 or TRBD2 (5 bases each). Trimming pared 4 bases from V and 2 bases from J, leaving 12 bases between. The germline V gene encodes CDR1 MNHEY and CDR2 SVGAGI. This CDR3 is built from 14 residues.

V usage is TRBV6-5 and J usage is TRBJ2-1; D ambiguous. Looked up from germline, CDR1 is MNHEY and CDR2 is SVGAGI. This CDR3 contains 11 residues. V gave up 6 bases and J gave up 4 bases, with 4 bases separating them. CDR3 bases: TGTGCCAGCAGGGCATACAATGAGCAGTTCTTC. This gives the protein CASRAYNEQFF.

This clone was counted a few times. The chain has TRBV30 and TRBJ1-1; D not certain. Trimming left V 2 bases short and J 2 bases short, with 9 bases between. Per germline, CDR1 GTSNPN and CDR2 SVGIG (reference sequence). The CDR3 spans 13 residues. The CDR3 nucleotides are TGTGCCTGGAGTTGGAACAGCAACACTGAAGCTTTCTTT. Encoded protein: CAWSWNSNTEAFF.

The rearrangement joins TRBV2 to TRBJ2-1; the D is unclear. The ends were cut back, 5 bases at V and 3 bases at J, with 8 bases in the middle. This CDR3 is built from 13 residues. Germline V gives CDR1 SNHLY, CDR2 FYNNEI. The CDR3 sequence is CASSLGLYNEQFF. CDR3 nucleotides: TGTGCCAGCAGTCTCGGCCTCTACAATGAGCAGTTCTTC.

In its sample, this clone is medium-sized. The CDR3 DNA sequence: TGTGCCAGCAGCCCGGGGACAGGGTTGGCCGAGCAGTACTTC. Protein sequence: CASSPGTGLAEQYF. The J gene is TRBJ2-7, the V gene TRBV7-6; the match to TRBD1 covers 9 bases. Germline V lookup: CDR1 SGHVS, CDR2 FNYEAQ. This CDR3 contains 14 residues. Trimming cost V 5 bases and J 6 bases; bases outside gene matches: 8.

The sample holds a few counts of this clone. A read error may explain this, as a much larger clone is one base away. Here the CDR3 reads CARSLGGQGVFEQYF. The CDR3 DNA is TGTGCCCGCAGCTTGGGGGGACAGGGGGTTTTTGAGCAGTACTTC. The chain is built from TRBV5-6 and TRBJ2-7; 11 nucleotides align to TRBD1. The CDR3 covers 15 residues. The germline gives CDR1 SGHDT, CDR2 YYEEEE.

DNA of the CDR3: TGTGCCAGTAGTAACTATCTGGCCAGGGACCTTAATGAAAAACTGTTTTTT. This gives the protein CASSNYLARDLNEKLFF. This rearrangement joins TRBV19 to TRBJ1-4; a weak D match, TRBD1 (5 bases). The CDR3 has 17 residues. Germline assignment: CDR1 LNHDA and CDR2 SQIVND (reference sequence). V lost 4 bases to trimming and J lost 4 bases, with 19 bases between them.

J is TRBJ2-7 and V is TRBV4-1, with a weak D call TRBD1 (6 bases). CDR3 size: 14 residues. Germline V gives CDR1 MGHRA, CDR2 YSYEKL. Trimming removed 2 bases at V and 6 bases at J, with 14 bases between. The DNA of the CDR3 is TGCGCCAGCAGCCAAAGACAGGTCGAGGGCGAGCAGTACTTC. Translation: CASSQRQVEGEQYF.

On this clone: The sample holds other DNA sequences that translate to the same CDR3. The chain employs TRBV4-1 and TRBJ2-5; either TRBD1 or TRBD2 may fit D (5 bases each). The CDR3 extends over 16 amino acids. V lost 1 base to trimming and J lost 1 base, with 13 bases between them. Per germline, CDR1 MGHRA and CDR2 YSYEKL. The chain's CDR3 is CASSQGTGTFQETQYF. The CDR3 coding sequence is TGCGCCAGCAGCCAAGGGACCGGGACGTTCCAAGAGACCCAGTACTTC.

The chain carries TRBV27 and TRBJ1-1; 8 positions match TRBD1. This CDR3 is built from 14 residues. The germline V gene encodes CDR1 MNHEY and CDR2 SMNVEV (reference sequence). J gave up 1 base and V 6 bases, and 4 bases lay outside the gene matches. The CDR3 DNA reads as TGTGCCAGCAGCTCCACAGGGGGGAACACTGAAGCTTTCTTT. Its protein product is CASSSTGGNTEAFF.